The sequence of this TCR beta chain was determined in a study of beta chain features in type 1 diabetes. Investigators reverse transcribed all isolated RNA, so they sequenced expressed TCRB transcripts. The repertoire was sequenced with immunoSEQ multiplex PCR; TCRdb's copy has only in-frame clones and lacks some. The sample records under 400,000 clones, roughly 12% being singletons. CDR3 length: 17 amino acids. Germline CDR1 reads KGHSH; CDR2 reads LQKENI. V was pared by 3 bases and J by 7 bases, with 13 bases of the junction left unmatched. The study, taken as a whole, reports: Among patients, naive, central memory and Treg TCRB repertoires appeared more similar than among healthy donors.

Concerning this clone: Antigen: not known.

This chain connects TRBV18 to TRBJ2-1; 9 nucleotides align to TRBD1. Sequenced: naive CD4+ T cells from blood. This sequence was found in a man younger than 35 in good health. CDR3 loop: CASSPLEDRGIRNEQFF. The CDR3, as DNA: TGTGCCAGCTCACCGCTCGAGGACAGGGGTATTAGAAATGAGCAGTTCTTC. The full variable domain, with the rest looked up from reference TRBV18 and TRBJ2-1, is NAGVMQNPRHLVRRRGQEARLRCSPMKGHSHVYWYRQLPEEGLKFMVYLQKENIIDESGMPKERFSAEFPKEGPSILRIQQVVRGDSAAYFCASSPLEDRGIRNEQFFGPGTRLTVL.